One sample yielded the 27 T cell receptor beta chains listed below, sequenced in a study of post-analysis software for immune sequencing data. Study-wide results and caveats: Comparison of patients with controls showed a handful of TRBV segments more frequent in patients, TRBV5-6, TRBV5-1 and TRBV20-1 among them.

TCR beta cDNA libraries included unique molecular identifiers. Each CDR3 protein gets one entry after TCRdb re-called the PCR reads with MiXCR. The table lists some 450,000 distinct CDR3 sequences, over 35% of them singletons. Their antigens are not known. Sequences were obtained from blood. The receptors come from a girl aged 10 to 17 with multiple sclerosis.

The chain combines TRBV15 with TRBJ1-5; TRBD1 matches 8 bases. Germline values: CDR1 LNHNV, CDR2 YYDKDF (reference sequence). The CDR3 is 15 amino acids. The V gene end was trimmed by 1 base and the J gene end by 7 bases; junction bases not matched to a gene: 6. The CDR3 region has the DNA TGTGCCACCAGCAGAGGATCAGGGGGCGGACAGCCCCAGCATTTT. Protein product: CATSRGSGGGQPQHF.

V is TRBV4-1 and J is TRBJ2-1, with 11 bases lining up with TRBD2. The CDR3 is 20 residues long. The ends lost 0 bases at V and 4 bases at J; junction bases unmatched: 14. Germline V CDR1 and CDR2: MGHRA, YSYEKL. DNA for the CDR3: TGCGCCAGCAGCCAAGAATCAGTGACTAGCGGGGAAAGAGGTTACAATGAGCAGTTCTTC. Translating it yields CASSQESVTSGERGYNEQFF.

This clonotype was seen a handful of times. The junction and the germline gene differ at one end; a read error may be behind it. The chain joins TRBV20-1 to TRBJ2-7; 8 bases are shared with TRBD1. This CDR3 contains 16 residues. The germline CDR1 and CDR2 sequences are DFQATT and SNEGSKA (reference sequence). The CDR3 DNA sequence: TGCAGTGCTGGAGAGGGCGGGACAGGCGGACCCTACGAGCAGTACTTC. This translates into CSAGEGGTGGPYEQYF.

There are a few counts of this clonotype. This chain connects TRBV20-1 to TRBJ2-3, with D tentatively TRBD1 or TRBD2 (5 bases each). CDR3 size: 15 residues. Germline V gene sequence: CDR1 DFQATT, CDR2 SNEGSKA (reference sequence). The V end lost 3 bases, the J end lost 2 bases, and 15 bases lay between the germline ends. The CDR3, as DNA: TGCAGTGCTAGGATGGGACCACCTGACACAGATACGCAGTATTTT. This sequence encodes CSARMGPPDTDTQYF.

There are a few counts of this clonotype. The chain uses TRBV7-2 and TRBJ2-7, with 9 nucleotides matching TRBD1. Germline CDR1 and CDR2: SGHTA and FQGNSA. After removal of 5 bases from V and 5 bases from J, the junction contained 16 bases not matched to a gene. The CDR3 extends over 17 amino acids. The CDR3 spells CASSLLRGTGPLDEQYF. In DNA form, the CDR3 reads TGTGCCAGCAGCCTCTTGAGAGGGACAGGGCCTCTGGACGAGCAGTACTTC.

The DNA of the CDR3 is TGCGCCAGCAGCGTAGGCGGGAGGGCCGTGGACACAGATACGCAGTATTTT. Protein sequence: CASSVGGRAVDTDTQYF. The chain combines TRBV5-1 with TRBJ2-3, with 9 bases identical to TRBD2. Germline V gives CDR1 SGHRS, CDR2 YFSETQ. The CDR3 runs to 17 residues. The V gene end was trimmed by 4 bases and the J gene end by 2 bases; junction bases not matched to a gene: 11.

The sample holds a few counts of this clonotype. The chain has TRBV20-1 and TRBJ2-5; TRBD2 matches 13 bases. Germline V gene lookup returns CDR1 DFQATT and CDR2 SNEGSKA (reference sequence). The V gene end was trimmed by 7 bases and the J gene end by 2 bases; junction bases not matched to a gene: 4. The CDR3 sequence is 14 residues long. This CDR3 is CSDSLAGGQETQYF. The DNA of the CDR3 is TGCAGTGATTCACTAGCGGGAGGGCAAGAGACCCAGTACTTC.

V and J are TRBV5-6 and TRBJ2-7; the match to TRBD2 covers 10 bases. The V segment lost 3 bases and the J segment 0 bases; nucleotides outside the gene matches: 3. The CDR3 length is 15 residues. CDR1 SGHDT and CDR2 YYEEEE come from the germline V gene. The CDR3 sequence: CASSSGTSASYEQYF. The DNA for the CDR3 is TGTGCCAGCAGCTCCGGGACTAGCGCCTCCTACGAGCAGTACTTC.

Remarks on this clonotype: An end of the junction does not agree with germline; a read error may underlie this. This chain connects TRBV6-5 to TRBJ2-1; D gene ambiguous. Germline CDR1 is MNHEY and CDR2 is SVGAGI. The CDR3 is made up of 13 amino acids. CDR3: CACSYMGSHQQFF. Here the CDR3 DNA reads TGTGCCTGCAGTTACATGGGTTCCCATCAGCAGTTCTTC.

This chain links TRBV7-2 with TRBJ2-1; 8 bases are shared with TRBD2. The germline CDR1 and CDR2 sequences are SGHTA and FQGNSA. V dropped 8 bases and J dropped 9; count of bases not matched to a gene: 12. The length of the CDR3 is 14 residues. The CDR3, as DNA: TGTGCCAGCTACCAGAGCGGGGGTCCCGGTGAGCAGTTCTTC. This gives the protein CASYQSGGPGEQFF.

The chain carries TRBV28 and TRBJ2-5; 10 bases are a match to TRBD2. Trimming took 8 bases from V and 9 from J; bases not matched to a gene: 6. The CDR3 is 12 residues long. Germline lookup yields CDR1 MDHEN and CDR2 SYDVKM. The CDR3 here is CASWASGSAQYF. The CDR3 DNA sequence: TGTGCCAGCTGGGCTAGCGGGAGTGCCCAGTACTTC. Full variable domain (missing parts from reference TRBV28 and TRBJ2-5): DVKVTQSSRYLVKRTGEKVFLECVQDMDHENMFWYRQDPGLGLRLIYFSYDVKMKEKGDIPEGYSVSREKKERFSLILESASTNQTSMYLCASWASGSAQYFGPGTRLLVL.

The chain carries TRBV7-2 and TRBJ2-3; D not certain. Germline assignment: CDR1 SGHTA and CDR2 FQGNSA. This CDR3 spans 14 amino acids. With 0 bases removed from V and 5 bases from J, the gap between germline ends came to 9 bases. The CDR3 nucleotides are TGTGCCAGCAGCTTAGCAGGTTCCGGAGATACGCAGTATTTT. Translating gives CASSLAGSGDTQYF.

The CDR3 sequence: CASSPGVVQGYEQYF. The CDR3 DNA is TGTGCCAGCAGCCCCGGTGTAGTACAGGGCTACGAGCAGTACTTC. V and J are TRBV7-6 and TRBJ2-7; tentatively, D is TRBD1 (6 bases). Trimming pared 5 bases from V and 3 bases from J, leaving 17 bases between. There are 15 residues in the CDR3. CDR1 SGHVS and CDR2 FNYEAQ come from the germline V gene.

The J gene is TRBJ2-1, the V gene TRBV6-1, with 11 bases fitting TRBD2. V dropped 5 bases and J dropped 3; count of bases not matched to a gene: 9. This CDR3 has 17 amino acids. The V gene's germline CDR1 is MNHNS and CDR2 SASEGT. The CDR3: CASSPETSGENYNEQFF. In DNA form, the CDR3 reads TGTGCCAGCAGTCCTGAGACTAGCGGGGAAAACTACAATGAGCAGTTCTTC.

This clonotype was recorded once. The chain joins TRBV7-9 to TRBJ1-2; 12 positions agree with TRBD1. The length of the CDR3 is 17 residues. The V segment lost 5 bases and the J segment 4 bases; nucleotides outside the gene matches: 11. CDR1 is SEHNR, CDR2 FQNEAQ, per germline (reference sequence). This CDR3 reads CASSTPGQGAFFYGYTF. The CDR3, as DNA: TGTGCCAGCAGCACCCCGGGACAGGGGGCCTTTTTCTATGGCTACACCTTC. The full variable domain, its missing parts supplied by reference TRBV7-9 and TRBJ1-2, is DTGVSQNPRHKITKRGQNVTFRCDPISEHNRLYWYRQTLGQGPEFLTYFQNEAQLEKSRLLSDRFSAERPKGSFSTLEIQRTEQGDSAMYLCASSTPGQGAFFYGYTFGSGTRLTVV.

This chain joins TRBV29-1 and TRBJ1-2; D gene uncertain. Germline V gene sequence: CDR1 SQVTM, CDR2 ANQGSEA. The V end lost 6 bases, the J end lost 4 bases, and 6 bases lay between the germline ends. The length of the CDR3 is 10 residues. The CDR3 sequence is CSVPSYGYTF. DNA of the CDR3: TGCAGCGTGCCCTCCTATGGCTACACCTTC.

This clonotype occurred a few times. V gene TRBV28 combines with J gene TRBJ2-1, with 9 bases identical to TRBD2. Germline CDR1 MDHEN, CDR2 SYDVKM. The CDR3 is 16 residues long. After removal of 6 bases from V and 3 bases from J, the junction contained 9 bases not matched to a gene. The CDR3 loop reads CASSWRLADYYNEQFF. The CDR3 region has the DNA TGTGCCAGCAGCTGGAGACTAGCGGACTACTACAATGAGCAGTTCTTC.

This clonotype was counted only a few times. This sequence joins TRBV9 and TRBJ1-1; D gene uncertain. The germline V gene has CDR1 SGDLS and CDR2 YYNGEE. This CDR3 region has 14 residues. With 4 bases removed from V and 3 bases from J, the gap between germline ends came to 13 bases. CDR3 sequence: CASSPEWVDTEAFF. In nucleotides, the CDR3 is TGTGCCAGCAGCCCAGAATGGGTGGACACTGAAGCTTTCTTT.

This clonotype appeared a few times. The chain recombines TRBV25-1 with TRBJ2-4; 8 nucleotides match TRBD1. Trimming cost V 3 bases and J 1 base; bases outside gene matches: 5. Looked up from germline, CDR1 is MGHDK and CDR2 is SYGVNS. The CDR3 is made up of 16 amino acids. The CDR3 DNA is TGTGCCAGCAGTGAGTTGACAGGGGAGGCCAAAAACATTCAGTACTTC. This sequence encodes CASSELTGEAKNIQYF.

The CDR3 spells CASSRTGQRNSPLHF. The CDR3 nucleotides are TGTGCCAGCAGCCGGACAGGGCAGAGGAATTCACCCCTCCACTTT. V usage is TRBV6-5 and J usage is TRBJ1-6, with TRBD1 matching 8 bases. Germline CDR1 reads MNHEY; CDR2 reads SVGAGI. Losses at the gene ends were 6 bases for V and 7 bases for J; bases not matched to a gene: 8. CDR3 length equals 15 residues.

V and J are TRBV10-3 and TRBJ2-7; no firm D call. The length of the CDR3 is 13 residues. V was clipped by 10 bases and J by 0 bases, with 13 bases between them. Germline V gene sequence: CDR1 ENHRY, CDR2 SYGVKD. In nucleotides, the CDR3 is TGTGCCACCGCCTCGCCGTTCTCCTACGAGCAGTACTTC. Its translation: CATASPFSYEQYF.

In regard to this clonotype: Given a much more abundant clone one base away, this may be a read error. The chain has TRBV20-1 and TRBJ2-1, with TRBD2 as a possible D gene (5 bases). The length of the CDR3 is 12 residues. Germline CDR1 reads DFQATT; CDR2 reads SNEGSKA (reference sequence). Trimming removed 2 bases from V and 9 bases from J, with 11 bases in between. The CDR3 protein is CSARLVGVEQFF. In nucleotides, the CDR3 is TGCAGTGCTAGACTAGTGGGAGTTGAGCAGTTCTTC.

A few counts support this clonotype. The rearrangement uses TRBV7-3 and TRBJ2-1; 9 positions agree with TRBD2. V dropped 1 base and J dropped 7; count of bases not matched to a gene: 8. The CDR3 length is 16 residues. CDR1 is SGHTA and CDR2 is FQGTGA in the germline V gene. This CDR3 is CASSLIGSGSFNEQFF. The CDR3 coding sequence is TGTGCCAGCAGCTTAATTGGTAGCGGGAGTTTTAATGAGCAGTTCTTC.

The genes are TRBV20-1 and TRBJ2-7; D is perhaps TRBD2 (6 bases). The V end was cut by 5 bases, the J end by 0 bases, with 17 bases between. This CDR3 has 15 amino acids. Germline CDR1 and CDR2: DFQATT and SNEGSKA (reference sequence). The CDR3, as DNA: TGCAGTGCTGGGGGGAAAGCAGCAAGCTCCTACGAGCAGTACTTC. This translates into CSAGGKAASSYEQYF.

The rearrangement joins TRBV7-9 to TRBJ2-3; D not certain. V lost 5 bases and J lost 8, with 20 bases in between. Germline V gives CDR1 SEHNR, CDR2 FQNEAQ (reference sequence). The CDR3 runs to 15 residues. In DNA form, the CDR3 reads TGTGCCAGCAGCCGAGCCACCCACTCAGTGGGTACGCAGTATTTT. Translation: CASSRATHSVGTQYF.

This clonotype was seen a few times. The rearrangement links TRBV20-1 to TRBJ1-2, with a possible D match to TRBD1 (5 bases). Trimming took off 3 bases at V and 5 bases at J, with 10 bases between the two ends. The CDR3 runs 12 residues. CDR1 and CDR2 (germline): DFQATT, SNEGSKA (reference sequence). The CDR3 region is CSASGGTYGYTF. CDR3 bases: TGCAGTGCTAGCGGGGGTACTTATGGCTACACCTTC.

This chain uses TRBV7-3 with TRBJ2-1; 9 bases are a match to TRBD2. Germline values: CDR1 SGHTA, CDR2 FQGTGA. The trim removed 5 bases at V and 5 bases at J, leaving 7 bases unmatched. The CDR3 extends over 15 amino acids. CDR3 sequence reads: CASSPSGRKDNEQFF. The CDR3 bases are TGTGCCAGCAGCCCAAGCGGGAGGAAGGACAATGAGCAGTTCTTC.